The clone carrying this T cell receptor delta chain has just a few counts. TCRdb reran clone calling via CATT on the RT-PCR reads. Of about 13,000 delta-chain clones in the sample, around 30% were seen once. This sample stems from a study of gamma-delta T cells after stem cell transplantation. The CDR3 totals 23 residues. CDR1 is NSMFDY, CDR2 ISSIKDK, per germline. V shed 3 bases and J 0 bases; nucleotides not matched to a gene: 28. The sequencing sample was made of gamma-delta T cells. The V and J genes are TRAV29/DV5 and TRDJ1; 11 bases are a match to TRDD3. The TCR comes from a human donor. It is not recorded whose cells these are; they may come from a transplant donor. DNA of the CDR3: TGTGCAGCAACCTCCAGGCCTTTCCTGCGGGTATGGGGGATACGTGGGTACACCGATAAACTCATCTTT. Protein: CAATSRPFLRVWGIRGYTDKLIF.